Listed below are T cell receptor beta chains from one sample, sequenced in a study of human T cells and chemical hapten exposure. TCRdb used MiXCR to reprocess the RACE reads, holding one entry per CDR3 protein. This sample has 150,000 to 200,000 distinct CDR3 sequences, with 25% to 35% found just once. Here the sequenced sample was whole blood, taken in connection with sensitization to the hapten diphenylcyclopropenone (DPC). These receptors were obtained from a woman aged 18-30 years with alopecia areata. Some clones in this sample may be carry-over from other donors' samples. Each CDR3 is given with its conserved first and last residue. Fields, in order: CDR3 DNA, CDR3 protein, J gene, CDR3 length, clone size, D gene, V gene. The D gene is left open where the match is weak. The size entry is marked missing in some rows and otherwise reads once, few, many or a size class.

DNA: TGTGCCAGCAGCTTCGGACAGCAGAACACTGAAGCTTTCTTT
CDR3: CASSFGQQNTEAFF
J: TRBJ1-1
length: 14
size: few
D: .
V: TRBV7-2

DNA: TGTGCCAGCTCTCTGTTGGGAGAGACCACTGAAGCTTTCTTT
CDR3: CASSLLGETTEAFF
J: TRBJ1-1
length: 14
size: few
D: .
V: TRBV18

DNA: TGCAGTGCTAGAGTTCCCGACAGGGACCATCAGCCCCAGCATTTT
CDR3: CSARVPDRDHQPQHF
J: TRBJ1-5
length: 15
size: many
D: TRBD1
V: TRBV20-1

DNA: TGTGCCAGCAGCCCCGGGAGGGGTCCGGAGAAAGAGACCCAGTACTTC
CDR3: CASSPGRGPEKETQYF
J: TRBJ2-5
length: 16
size: once
D: TRBD2
V: TRBV28

DNA: TGTGCCAGCACCGAATGGGGACAGGGAAGGCCCTACGAGCAGTACTTC
CDR3: CASTEWGQGRPYEQYF
J: TRBJ2-7
length: 16
size: .
D: TRBD1
V: TRBV5-4

DNA: TGTGCCATCAGTGAAATGGTCCAAGAGACCCAGTACTTC
CDR3: CAISEMVQETQYF
J: TRBJ2-5
length: 13
size: few
D: .
V: TRBV10-3

DNA: TGTGCCAGCAGCCGGAACCGGGCCATAGGGGAGACCCAGTACTTC
CDR3: CASSRNRAIGETQYF
J: TRBJ2-5
length: 15
size: few
D: .
V: TRBV11-1

DNA: TGTGCCAGCATCCGACTCGAGCCCCGTCGCGAGCAGTACTTC
CDR3: CASIRLEPRREQYF
J: TRBJ2-7
length: 14
size: few
D: .
V: TRBV7-9

DNA: TGCAGCGCCGTATGGTACTATGGCTACACCTTC
CDR3: CSAVWYYGYTF
J: TRBJ1-2
length: 11
size: .
D: .
V: TRBV29-1

DNA: TGTGCCATCAGGGCTCAGGATACGCAGTATTTT
CDR3: CAIRAQDTQYF
J: TRBJ2-3
length: 11
size: .
D: .
V: TRBV10-3

DNA: TGTGCCAGCAGCTTAGCGGGGAAAGGCTACACCTTC
CDR3: CASSLAGKGYTF
J: TRBJ1-2
length: 12
size: many
D: .
V: TRBV7-2

DNA: TGTGCCAGCAAGGTCCGGGGGCTCCCAGGGCCCTACGTCGCTTTCTTT
CDR3: CASKVRGLPGPYVAFF
J: TRBJ1-1
length: 16
size: .
D: .
V: TRBV6-2/TRBV6-3

DNA: TGTGCCAGCAGTTTAGGAGGGGGTCATCAGCCCCAGCATTTT
CDR3: CASSLGGGHQPQHF
J: TRBJ1-5
length: 14
size: .
D: .
V: TRBV27

DNA: TGTGCCAGCAGTCTTCACGCGGCGAACACTGAAGCTTTCTTT
CDR3: CASSLHAANTEAFF
J: TRBJ1-1
length: 14
size: few
D: .
V: TRBV6-6

DNA: TGTGCCAGCAGCCGACAGCTGGGGCGGGAGACCCAGTACTTC
CDR3: CASSRQLGRETQYF
J: TRBJ2-5
length: 14
size: few
D: .
V: TRBV7-9

DNA: TGTGCCAGCAGTGAAGGGGGGCCCTACAATGAGCAGTTCTTC
CDR3: CASSEGGPYNEQFF
J: TRBJ2-1
length: 14
size: .
D: .
V: TRBV27

DNA: TGTGCCACCGCCCAAAGAGATACGCAGTATTTT
CDR3: CATAQRDTQYF
J: TRBJ2-3
length: 11
size: few
D: .
V: TRBV24-1

DNA: TGTGCCAGCAGTTATCCGACAGGGACGTCCCGTAACTATGGCTACACCTTC
CDR3: CASSYPTGTSRNYGYTF
J: TRBJ1-2
length: 17
size: .
D: TRBD1
V: TRBV6-2/TRBV6-3

DNA: TGCAGCCTGGGGTACGAGCAGTACTTC
CDR3: CSLGYEQYF
J: TRBJ2-7
length: 9
size: many
D: .
V: TRBV20-1

DNA: TGCAGCGTTGTCTACGAGCAGTACTTC
CDR3: CSVVYEQYF
J: TRBJ2-7
length: 9
size: .
D: .
V: TRBV29-1

DNA: TGTGCCAGCAGCCAAGTGGGGCCTGTAAGGAACACTGAAGCTTTCTTT
CDR3: CASSQVGPVRNTEAFF
J: TRBJ1-1
length: 16
size: once
D: .
V: TRBV4-2

DNA: TGTGCCAGCAGCTCCCCTCGGCGGGGGGGCCGTCCAGATACGCAGTATTTT
CDR3: CASSSPRRGGRPDTQYF
J: TRBJ2-3
length: 17
size: .
D: TRBD2
V: TRBV7-3

DNA: TGTGCCAGCAGCTTACAGGGGAAGACCGGGGAGCTGTTTTTT
CDR3: CASSLQGKTGELFF
J: TRBJ2-2
length: 14
size: .
D: .
V: TRBV11-2

DNA: TGTGCCAGCAGTCCGGGACAGGGGTGGGGCTACACCTTC
CDR3: CASSPGQGWGYTF
J: TRBJ1-2
length: 13
size: few
D: TRBD1
V: TRBV27

DNA: TGCGCCAGCAGCTTTTCCGTAACTGCTGGCTACACCTTC
CDR3: CASSFSVTAGYTF
J: TRBJ1-2
length: 13
size: .
D: .
V: TRBV5-1

DNA: TGTGCCAGCAGCTTCGTGGCGGTCAGCGGAGCCGGGGAGCTGTTTTTT
CDR3: CASSFVAVSGAGELFF
J: TRBJ2-2
length: 16
size: .
D: .
V: TRBV7-6

DNA: TGTGCCAGCAGAGTGGGCTACGAGCAGTACTTC
CDR3: CASRVGYEQYF
J: TRBJ2-7
length: 11
size: .
D: .
V: TRBV12-3/TRBV12-4

DNA: TGTGCCAGCCACGCGGGAACGAACACCGGGGAGCTGTTTTTT
CDR3: CASHAGTNTGELFF
J: TRBJ2-2
length: 14
size: few
D: .
V: TRBV9

DNA: TGCAGCGCCAGAGGACAGGGACCTTACGAGCAGTACTTC
CDR3: CSARGQGPYEQYF
J: TRBJ2-7
length: 13
size: .
D: TRBD1
V: TRBV29-1

DNA: TGTGCCAGCAGCTCAATAGAGCCCGGGGAGCTGTTTTTT
CDR3: CASSSIEPGELFF
J: TRBJ2-2
length: 13
size: few
D: .
V: TRBV6-6

DNA: TGTGCCAGCGGACTCCCCTGGCATGGCTACACCTTC
CDR3: CASGLPWHGYTF
J: TRBJ1-2
length: 12
size: .
D: .
V: TRBV6-5

DNA: TGCGCCAGCAGCCAAGTAGAATCGGGTCTCGAGCAGTACTTC
CDR3: CASSQVESGLEQYF
J: TRBJ2-7
length: 14
size: few
D: .
V: TRBV4-1

DNA: TGTGCCAGCAGCTTCCGGGAGGGCCTAAGGGAGCAGTACTTC
CDR3: CASSFREGLREQYF
J: TRBJ2-7
length: 14
size: few
D: TRBD2
V: TRBV7-8

DNA: TGTGCCAGCAGTTCTCCCAGATCTAGCGGGAAACCGGGGCAGTACTTC
CDR3: CASSSPRSSGKPGQYF
J: TRBJ2-7
length: 16
size: many
D: TRBD2
V: TRBV6-2/TRBV6-3

DNA: TGCAGTGCTAGAATCGGGACTCAACCCTACAATGAGCAGTTCTTC
CDR3: CSARIGTQPYNEQFF
J: TRBJ2-1
length: 15
size: .
D: .
V: TRBV20-1

DNA: TGTGCCAGCAGCTACCCCGCCCTTAGCGGGAGTGGAGATACGCAGTATTTT
CDR3: CASSYPALSGSGDTQYF
J: TRBJ2-3
length: 17
size: .
D: TRBD2
V: TRBV5-6

DNA: TGCGCCAGCAGCTTGGGGGTGCAGACCAATCAGCCCCAGCATTTT
CDR3: CASSLGVQTNQPQHF
J: TRBJ1-5
length: 15
size: .
D: .
V: TRBV5-1

DNA: TGCGCCAGCAAGATCAGCGGGGGGGCCCCAGATACGCAGTATTTT
CDR3: CASKISGGAPDTQYF
J: TRBJ2-3
length: 15
size: once
D: TRBD2
V: TRBV5-1

DNA: TGCAGCGTAGCCCTACTACAGGGAAAGGGAGAGACCCAGTACTTC
CDR3: CSVALLQGKGETQYF
J: TRBJ2-5
length: 15
size: .
D: .
V: TRBV29-1

DNA: TGTGCCAGCAGCCCCCTGGGCCGCGAGCAGTACTTC
CDR3: CASSPLGREQYF
J: TRBJ2-7
length: 12
size: .
D: .
V: TRBV7-2

DNA: TGTGCCAGCAGCCAAGTGGGGCGGGCCTACGAGCAGTACTTC
CDR3: CASSQVGRAYEQYF
J: TRBJ2-7
length: 14
size: few
D: .
V: TRBV3-1

DNA: TGTGCCAGCAGTTTATTCGGGAGAGGGCTCACCGGGGAGCTGTTTTTT
CDR3: CASSLFGRGLTGELFF
J: TRBJ2-2
length: 16
size: few
D: .
V: TRBV27

DNA: TGCGCCAGCAGCTTGGGGATTGATCAGCCCCAGCATTTT
CDR3: CASSLGIDQPQHF
J: TRBJ1-5
length: 13
size: .
D: .
V: TRBV5-1

DNA: TGTGCCGGCAGCCAAGGGGGGAGCCACTACGAGCAGTACTTC
CDR3: CAGSQGGSHYEQYF
J: TRBJ2-7
length: 14
size: few
D: .
V: TRBV3-1

DNA: TGCAGCGTGGGTCGTCTAGCGGGAGGTAGCTCCTACGAGCAGTACTTC
CDR3: CSVGRLAGGSSYEQYF
J: TRBJ2-7
length: 16
size: few
D: TRBD2
V: TRBV29-1